Below are 20 T cell receptor beta chains sequenced from a single sample in a study of blood T cell repertoires in COVID-19. Clones were sequenced by immunoSEQ multiplex PCR, and TCRdb holds only the in-frame ones, with some missing. This sample yields some 68,000 clones, of which 85% to 90% are seen a single time; approximately 2.9% belongs to the top ten. Specimen: peripheral blood. Receptors originate from a man aged 50 to 60 with acute or convalescent COVID-19.

This rearrangement joins TRBV4-1 to TRBJ2-1; 12 bases match TRBD2. The germline V gene has CDR1 MGHRA and CDR2 YSYEKL. The CDR3 covers 16 residues. V was pared by 6 bases and J by 7 bases, with 10 bases of the junction left unmatched. The CDR3 spells CASRPKTSGSGNEQFF. CDR3 nucleotides: TGCGCCAGCAGACCAAAGACTAGCGGGAGTGGGAATGAGCAGTTCTTC.

This chain joins TRBV18 and TRBJ2-7, with D tentatively TRBD1 (5 bases). The CDR3 runs 14 residues. Trimming removed 3 bases from V and 2 bases from J, with 11 bases in between. Per germline, CDR1 KGHSH and CDR2 LQKENI. The CDR3 DNA reads TGTGCCAGCTCACCCCTGGAAGGGGCCTACGAGCAGTACTTC. Amino acids: CASSPLEGAYEQYF.

This chain joins TRBV21-1 and TRBJ1-2. TRBV21-1 constitutes a pseudogene. CDR3 length: 19 amino acids. The CDR3 here is CASSKALFLAVEFNYGYTF. Written as DNA, the CDR3 is TGTGCCAGCAGCAAAGCGCTTTTCCTCGCCGTAGAGTTTAACTATGGCTACACCTTC.

Comment on this clone: At one boundary the junction diverges from the germline segment, which might be a read error. The V gene is TRBV29-1, the J gene TRBJ2-1; 8 positions match TRBD2. Germline V lookup: CDR1 SQVTM, CDR2 ANQGSEA. This CDR3 is built from 14 residues. CDR3 bases: TGCAGCGTCGAAGAGATAGCGGGAATGTCGGGGCAGTTCTTC. Residues: CSVEEIAGMSGQFF.

This clone was found a few times. The chain has TRBV4-1 and TRBJ1-2; D might be TRBD1 (6 bases). Germline V gene sequence: CDR1 MGHRA, CDR2 YSYEKL. V was clipped by 3 bases and J by 4 bases, with 15 bases between them. The CDR3 is 15 residues long. The CDR3 coding sequence is TGCGCCAGCAGCCATTCGCAAGGACAGAGCTATGGCTACACCTTC. Amino acids: CASSHSQGQSYGYTF.

This chain connects TRBV6-2 or TRBV6-3 to TRBJ2-7, with 9 bases fitting TRBD1. The CDR3 loop spans 15 amino acids. CDR1 MNHEY and CDR2 SVGEGT come from the germline V gene. V was clipped by 5 bases and J by 0 bases; unmatched bases: 5. CDR3 sequence (DNA): TGTGCCAGCAGTGCCAGGACAGGGGCCTCCTACGAGCAGTACTTC. Protein: CASSARTGASYEQYF.

The chain joins TRBV5-1 to TRBJ1-2; TRBD1 matches 9 bases. The CDR3 spans 12 residues. Germline assignment: CDR1 SGHRS and CDR2 YFSETQ. Trimming cost V 5 bases and J 6 bases; bases outside gene matches: 2. The CDR3 nucleotides read TGCGCCAGCAGTCGGACAGGGGATGGCTACACCTTC. Its translation is CASSRTGDGYTF. Full variable domain (rest looked up from reference TRBV5-1 and TRBJ1-2): KAGVTQTPRYLIKTRGQQVTLSCSPISGHRSVSWYQQTPGQGLQFLFEYFSETQRNKGNFPGRFSGRQFSNSRSEMNVSTLELGDSALYLCASSRTGDGYTFGSGTRLTVV.

V gene TRBV5-1 combines with J gene TRBJ2-5; 8 nucleotides match TRBD2. V dropped 0 bases and J dropped 6; count of bases not matched to a gene: 4. This CDR3 contains 14 residues. Germline V CDR1 and CDR2: SGHRS, YFSETQ. The CDR3 region has the DNA TGCGCCAGCAGCTTGGTGACGGGAGGGAAGACCCAGTACTTC. It encodes CASSLVTGGKTQYF.

This clone is a singleton in its sample. The J gene is TRBJ2-4, the V gene TRBV6-5; D gene ambiguous. The CDR3 length is 16 residues. Between the trimmed V and J ends, which lost 0 bases and 0 bases, there was a span of 9 bases. Germline CDR1 reads MNHEY; CDR2 reads SVGAGI. The chain's CDR3 is CASSYSTAGAKNIQYF. CDR3 sequence (DNA): TGTGCCAGCAGTTACTCCACTGCTGGAGCCAAAAACATTCAGTACTTC.

J is TRBJ2-4 and V is TRBV6-5, with TRBD2 identical over 8 bases. CDR3 length: 12 amino acids. V dropped 5 bases and J dropped 15; count of bases not matched to a gene: 9. Germline loops: CDR1 MNHEY, CDR2 SVGAGI. In DNA, the CDR3 is TGTGCCAGCAGTAACCCCCGCGGGAGGTCGTACTTC. Translating it yields CASSNPRGRSYF.

The gene calls are TRBV4-1 and TRBJ2-7; D is perhaps TRBD1 (5 bases). This CDR3 contains 14 residues. Trimming stripped 1 base from V and 2 bases from J, with 9 bases between. Germline V gene sequence: CDR1 MGHRA, CDR2 YSYEKL. In DNA, the CDR3 is TGCGCCAGCAGCCAAGGCCAGGGTACCTACGAGCAGTACTTC. Translated, it gives CASSQGQGTYEQYF.

The chain joins TRBV7-9 to TRBJ2-3, with 10 bases matching TRBD2. Trimming took 4 bases from V and 1 from J; bases not matched to a gene: 8. Germline V gene sequence: CDR1 SEHNR, CDR2 FQNEAQ (reference sequence). CDR3 length equals 17 residues. CDR3 region: CASSSHPGTSGTDTQYF. DNA of the CDR3: TGTGCCAGCAGCTCCCATCCCGGGACTAGCGGCACAGATACGCAGTATTTT.

V is TRBV13 and J is TRBJ2-7, with 7 bases aligning to TRBD1. The CDR3 runs to 12 residues. V shed 9 bases, J shed 6 bases, and the junction held 8 bases outside the gene matches. The V gene's germline CDR1 is PRHDT and CDR2 FYEKMQ (reference sequence). This CDR3 reads CASSTGRSEQYF. CDR3 DNA sequence: TGTGCCAGTTCGACAGGGCGGTCCGAGCAGTACTTC.

The chain has TRBV9 and TRBJ2-7; D not resolved. V gave up 3 bases and J gave up 0 bases, with 7 bases separating them. The CDR3 is 13 residues long. In germline, CDR1 is SGDLS, CDR2 YYNGEE. In DNA, the CDR3 is TGTGCCAGCAGCGCCCCCTCCTCCTACGAGCAGTACTTC. The encoded protein is CASSAPSSYEQYF.

The gene calls are TRBV19 and TRBJ1-5; 9 bases agree with TRBD1. V lost 7 bases and J lost 5; bases outside the gene matches: 15. The CDR3 spans 17 residues. CDR1 and CDR2 from the germline V gene are LNHDA and SQIVND (reference sequence). For the CDR3, the DNA is TGTGCCAGTAACAAGACCCCACTGGGACAGGGCCATCAGCCCCAGCATTTT. As protein: CASNKTPLGQGHQPQHF.

The CDR3 region is CASSTPGREVVQFF. CDR3 nucleotides: TGTGCCAGCAGCACCCCGGGGCGGGAAGTGGTGCAGTTCTTC. This chain connects TRBV9 to TRBJ2-1; possible D gene TRBD2, 6 bases. Trimming removed 4 bases from V and 12 bases from J, with 20 bases in between. The CDR3 has 14 amino acids. From germline, CDR1 is SGDLS and CDR2 YYNGEE. Full variable domain (missing parts from reference TRBV9 and TRBJ2-1): DSGVTQTPKHLITATGQRVTLRCSPRSGDLSVYWYQQSLDQGLQFLIQYYNGEERAKGNILERFSAQQFPDLHSELNLSSLELGDSALYFCASSTPGREVVQFFGPGTRLTVL.

The chain has TRBV28 and TRBJ2-1; 9 nucleotides line up with TRBD2. The ends lost 4 bases at V and 8 bases at J; junction bases unmatched: 9. Per the germline V gene, CDR1 is MDHEN and CDR2 is SYDVKM. This CDR3 is 15 amino acids long. As DNA, the CDR3 is TGTGCCAGCAGTTCGGGCGGGAGGGCCTGGTATGAGCAGTTCTTC. Translated: CASSSGGRAWYEQFF.

The CDR3 coding sequence is TGTGCCTGGAGTGCGCTTCGACTAGCGGGGACCTACGAGCAGTACTTC. The encoded protein is CAWSALRLAGTYEQYF. This chain uses TRBV30 with TRBJ2-7, with 11 bases fitting TRBD2. Germline loops: CDR1 GTSNPN, CDR2 SVGIG (reference sequence). J lost 2 bases, V lost 1 base, and 7 bases had no gene match. This CDR3 comprises 16 residues.

CDR3 nucleotide sequence: TGTGCCAGCAGTTACTTGGGACAGGGCAATCAGCCCCAGCATTTT. Residues: CASSYLGQGNQPQHF. The rearrangement joins TRBV6-2 or TRBV6-3 to TRBJ1-5, with TRBD1 identical over 8 bases. Trimming cost V 1 base and J 2 bases; bases outside gene matches: 1. The CDR3 is 15 residues long. Germline V CDR1 and CDR2: MNHEY, SVGEGT.

The rearrangement joins TRBV28 to TRBJ1-6; 8 bases align to TRBD1. CDR3 length: 15 residues. Germline assignment: CDR1 MDHEN and CDR2 SYDVKM. The trim removed 8 bases at V and 5 bases at J, leaving 8 bases unmatched. In nucleotides, the CDR3 is TGTGCCAGCCTCTCCCGGGACAGGAATAATTCACCCCTCCACTTT. Its translation is CASLSRDRNNSPLHF. Full variable domain (remainder filled in from reference TRBV28 and TRBJ1-6): DVKVTQSSRYLVKRTGEKVFLECVQDMDHENMFWYRQDPGLGLRLIYFSYDVKMKEKGDIPEGYSVSREKKERFSLILESASTNQTSMYLCASLSRDRNNSPLHFGNGTRLTVT.